Presented here are 19 T cell receptor beta chains from one specimen sequenced in a study of control samples from healthy donors and cancer patients. This table comes from immunoSEQ multiplex PCR, and its TCRdb copy is limited to in-frame clones, with some not included. The sample comprises 100,000 to 150,000 clones, roughly 90% of which are singletons, and roughly 1.9% rests with the top ten. Sequencing used blood. These receptors were taken from a woman aged 45-60 years in good health.

This chain connects TRBV2 to TRBJ2-1, with TRBD2 matching 9 bases. The length of the CDR3 is 16 residues. Trimming removed 5 bases from V and 2 bases from J; junction bases left unmatched: 7. Germline assignment: CDR1 SNHLY and CDR2 FYNNEI. CDR3 sequence (DNA): TGTGCCAGCAGTTTACTGACTAGCGGAGCCTACAATGAGCAGTTCTTC. Translation: CASSLLTSGAYNEQFF.

The chain joins TRBV3-1 (or the pseudogene TRBV3-2) to TRBJ1-2, with D perhaps matching TRBD1 (6 bases). Trimming removed 3 bases from V and 6 bases from J, with 17 bases in between. Germline loops: CDR1 LGHDT, CDR2 YNNKEL (reference sequence). This CDR3 spans 15 amino acids. The CDR3 is CASSHPGRQEHGYTF. The CDR3 nucleotides are TGTGCCAGCAGCCACCCCGGTAGACAGGAACATGGCTACACCTTC.

The CDR3 sequence is CASRSIQGFNQPQHF. The CDR3 bases are TGTGCCAGCAGATCAATACAGGGATTCAATCAGCCCCAGCATTTT. The rearrangement joins TRBV28 to TRBJ1-5, with D maybe TRBD1 (6 bases). Trimming pared 6 bases from V and 3 bases from J, leaving 15 bases between. This CDR3 spans 15 amino acids. CDR1 MDHEN and CDR2 SYDVKM come from the germline V gene.

Here the CDR3 reads CASSEGRPGTEAFF. The CDR3 region has the DNA TGTGCCAGCAGTGAAGGACGACCCGGCACTGAAGCTTTCTTT. The V and J genes are TRBV25-1 and TRBJ1-1; D is unclear. The CDR3 covers 14 residues. Trimming left V 2 bases short and J 4 bases short, with 11 bases between. CDR1 and CDR2 from the germline V gene are MGHDK and SYGVNS.

This clone was found once. The rearrangement uses TRBV18 and TRBJ2-5, with D possibly TRBD2 on 6 matching bases. The V gene's germline CDR1 is KGHSH and CDR2 LQKENI. V was shortened by 1 base and J by 0 bases, with 9 bases between the two germline ends. The CDR3 spans 15 residues. CDR3 bases: TGTGCCAGCTCACCACTTGGCGGGAACCAAGAGACCCAGTACTTC. It codes for CASSPLGGNQETQYF.

This sequence joins TRBV6-6 and TRBJ2-7, with 10 bases matching TRBD2. The germline V gene has CDR1 MNHNY and CDR2 SVGAGI (reference sequence). The CDR3 runs 16 residues. With 6 bases clipped from V and 0 bases from J, the junction kept 8 bases outside the gene matches. CDR3 protein: CASSPYRTSGSYEQYF. The CDR3, as DNA: TGTGCCAGCAGCCCATACCGGACTAGCGGCTCCTACGAGCAGTACTTC.

This chain uses TRBV25-1 with TRBJ1-2; TRBD1 might be the D (5 bases). The CDR3 has 16 residues. Trimming stripped 5 bases from V and 2 bases from J, with 18 bases between. Germline V gives CDR1 MGHDK, CDR2 SYGVNS. Written as DNA, the CDR3 is TGTGCCAGCAGTTCGGGCCGACAGCCGGGGAACTATGGCTACACCTTC. It specifies CASSSGRQPGNYGYTF.

The chain carries TRBV7-9 and TRBJ2-7; D remains ambiguous. Trimming took 5 bases from V and 3 from J, leaving 5 bases between them. The CDR3 sequence is 11 residues long. The germline gives CDR1 SEHNR, CDR2 FQNEAQ (reference sequence). The CDR3: CASSLHYEQYF. DNA of the CDR3: TGTGCCAGCAGCCTCCACTACGAGCAGTACTTC.

The CDR3 protein is CASSSTGHSTDTQYF. CDR3 DNA sequence: TGCGCCAGCAGCTCTACTGGGCATAGCACAGATACGCAGTATTTT. This chain links TRBV4-1 with TRBJ2-3; D unresolved. V was cut by 5 bases and J by 0 bases, with 12 bases left in between. This CDR3 is built from 15 residues. Germline V gives CDR1 MGHRA, CDR2 YSYEKL.

The rearrangement uses TRBV11-2 and TRBJ1-2, with unresolved D. The CDR3 is made up of 13 amino acids. CDR1 SGHAT and CDR2 FQNNGV come from the germline V gene. Trimming left V 0 bases short and J 9 bases short, with 11 bases between. The CDR3, as DNA: TGTGCCAGCAGCTTAGATCCTTCGGGTAGCTACACCTTC. Residues: CASSLDPSGSYTF.

Only a few counts were recorded for this clone. The CDR3 loop reads CASSQTGQGSSPLHF. CDR3 sequence (DNA): TGTGCCAGCAGTCAAACAGGACAGGGGAGTTCACCCCTCCACTTT. This chain connects TRBV2 to TRBJ1-6, with TRBD1 matching over 9 bases. The CDR3 totals 15 residues. With 5 bases clipped from V and 9 bases from J, the junction kept 8 bases outside the gene matches. Germline V gives CDR1 SNHLY, CDR2 FYNNEI.

The genes are TRBV4-2 and TRBJ2-1; 12 bases line up with TRBD2. V lost 3 bases and J lost 0; bases outside the gene matches: 3. The CDR3 contains 17 residues. Germline-derived CDR1 and CDR2 are LGHNA and YNFKEQ. The CDR3 here is CASSHPSGGASYNEQFF. The CDR3 DNA follows: TGTGCCAGCAGCCACCCTAGCGGGGGGGCCTCCTACAATGAGCAGTTCTTC.

This clone was found a few times. Distinct nucleotide sequences in the sample also encode this CDR3. The chain carries TRBV27 and TRBJ1-6, with D possibly being TRBD1 (5 bases). CDR1 is MNHEY, CDR2 SMNVEV, per germline (reference sequence). V was shortened by 5 bases and J by 0 bases, with 23 bases between the two germline ends. This CDR3 comprises 20 residues. CDR3 region: CASSLTGRDSAASYNSPLHF. DNA for the CDR3: TGTGCCAGCAGTCTTACGGGTCGGGACTCTGCGGCCTCCTATAATTCACCCCTCCACTTT.

The chain couples TRBV10-3 to TRBJ1-5, with D possibly TRBD1 on 5 matching bases. Trimming shortened V by 6 bases and J by 2 bases, and 14 bases separated the two germline ends. The CDR3 is 15 amino acids. Germline lookup yields CDR1 ENHRY and CDR2 SYGVKD. This chain's CDR3 is CAIRAGLQGNQPQHF. DNA for the CDR3: TGTGCCATCAGGGCGGGACTTCAAGGCAATCAGCCCCAGCATTTT.

This clone was found once. This chain joins TRBV5-5 and TRBJ1-2; TRBD1 matches at 7 bases. Per the germline V gene, CDR1 is SGHKS and CDR2 is YYEKEE (reference sequence). The CDR3 extends over 14 amino acids. J lost 5 bases, V lost 1 base, and 5 bases had no gene match. CDR3 DNA: TGTGCCAGCAGCTTGACAGGGGAGGGATATGGCTACACCTTC. Its protein product is CASSLTGEGYGYTF.

The chain carries TRBV6-5 and TRBJ1-6; D might be TRBD1 (6 bases). Germline-derived CDR1 and CDR2 are MNHEY and SVGAGI. The CDR3 length is 13 residues. Trimming took off 7 bases at V and 10 bases at J, with 14 bases between the two ends. CDR3 sequence: CASMAQGDSPLHF. The CDR3 nucleotides are TGTGCCAGCATGGCACAGGGTGACTCACCCCTCCACTTT.

J is TRBJ1-1 and V is TRBV5-1, with a possible D match to TRBD1 (5 bases). With 4 bases removed from V and 1 base from J, the gap between germline ends came to 14 bases. Germline CDR1 SGHRS, CDR2 YFSETQ. The CDR3 totals 15 residues. This chain's CDR3 is CASSALTASNTEAFF. CDR3 nucleotides: TGCGCCAGCAGCGCCCTGACAGCGTCGAACACTGAAGCTTTCTTT.

The rearrangement joins TRBV29-1 to TRBJ1-1; a weak D match, TRBD1 (5 bases). Germline V gene data show CDR1 as SQVTM and CDR2 as ANQGSEA. V was cut by 7 bases and J by 0 bases, with 12 bases left in between. This CDR3 has 13 residues. CDR3 sequence: CSAGRGMNTEAFF. The CDR3 DNA is TGCAGCGCTGGTCGGGGCATGAACACTGAAGCTTTCTTT.

Concerning this clone: Other DNA sequences in this sample translate to the same CDR3. The rearrangement links TRBV5-1 to TRBJ1-1; TRBD1 is a possible D gene (5 bases). Trimming removed 0 bases at V and 1 base at J, with 7 bases between. The CDR3 extends over 14 amino acids. From germline, CDR1 is SGHRS and CDR2 YFSETQ. The CDR3 region has the DNA TGCGCCAGCAGCTTGGTCGGGGGGAACACTGAAGCTTTCTTT. It specifies CASSLVGGNTEAFF.